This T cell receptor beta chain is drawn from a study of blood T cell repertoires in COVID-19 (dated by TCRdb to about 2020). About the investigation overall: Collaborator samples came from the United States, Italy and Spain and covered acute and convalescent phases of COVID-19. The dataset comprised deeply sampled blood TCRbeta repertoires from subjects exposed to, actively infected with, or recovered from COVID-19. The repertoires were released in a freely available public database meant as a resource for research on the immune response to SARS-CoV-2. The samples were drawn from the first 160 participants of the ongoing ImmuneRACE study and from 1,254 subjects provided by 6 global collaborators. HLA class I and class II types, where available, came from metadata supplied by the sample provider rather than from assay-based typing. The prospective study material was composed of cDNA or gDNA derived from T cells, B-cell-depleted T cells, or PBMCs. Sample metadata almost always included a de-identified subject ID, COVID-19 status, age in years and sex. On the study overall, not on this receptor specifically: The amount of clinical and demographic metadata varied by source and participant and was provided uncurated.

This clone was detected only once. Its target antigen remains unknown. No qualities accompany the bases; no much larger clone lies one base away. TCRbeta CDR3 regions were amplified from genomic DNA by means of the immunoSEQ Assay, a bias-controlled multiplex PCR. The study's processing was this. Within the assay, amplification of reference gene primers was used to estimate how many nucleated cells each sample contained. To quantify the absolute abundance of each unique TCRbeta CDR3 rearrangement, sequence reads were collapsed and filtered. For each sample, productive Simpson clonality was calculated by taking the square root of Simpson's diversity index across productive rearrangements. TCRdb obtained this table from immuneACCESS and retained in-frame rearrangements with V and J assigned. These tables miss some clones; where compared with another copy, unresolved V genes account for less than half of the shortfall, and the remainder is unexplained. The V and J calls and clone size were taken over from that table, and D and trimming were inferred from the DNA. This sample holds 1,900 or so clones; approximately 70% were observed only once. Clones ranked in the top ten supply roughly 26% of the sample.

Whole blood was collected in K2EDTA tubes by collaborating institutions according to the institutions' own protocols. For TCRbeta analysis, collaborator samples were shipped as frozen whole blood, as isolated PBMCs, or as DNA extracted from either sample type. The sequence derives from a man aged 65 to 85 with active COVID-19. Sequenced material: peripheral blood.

The CDR3 region reads CAISESGTSTDTQYF. The DNA reads as follows: TGTGCCATCAGTGAGTCGGGGACTAGCACAGATACGCAGTATTTT. The chain was built from TRBV10-3 and TRBJ2-3, with a tentative D gene TRBD2 over 6 matching bases. The CDR3 numbers 15 residues from cysteine through phenylalanine. Kept here is only the CDR3 DNA, which spans 45 bases and is read in frame from base 1. V loses 0 bases, J loses 0 bases, and the germline ends lie 7 bases apart. CDR1 and CDR2, per the germline V gene, are ENHRY and SYGVKD.